A selection of T cell receptor beta chains follows, all from one sample in a study of OX40 agonist ivuxolimab in advanced cancers. The repertoire was sequenced with immunoSEQ multiplex PCR; TCRdb's copy has only in-frame clones and lacks some. The sample yields tens of thousands of clones, about 93% seen once. The starting material was CD4+ or CD8+ T cells sorted from blood, obtained in a trial of the OX40 agonist ivuxolimab. The receptor set was obtained from an adult with an advanced solid tumor such as melanoma, head and neck, liver or kidney cancer. CDR3s include the opening cysteine and the closing phenylalanine or tryptophan. D genes are given only for firm matches.

V,J,length,D,DNA,CDR3
TRBV29-1,TRBJ1-2,18,TRBD1,TGCAGCGTTGAAGCACGATGGGACAGGGGTACTACTAACTATGGCTACACCTTC,CSVEARWDRGTTNYGYTF
TRBV5-1,TRBJ2-1,14,NA,TGCGCCAGCAGCTTGGCCTGGGACGTGGGTGAGCAGTTCTTC,CASSLAWDVGEQFF
TRBV28,TRBJ2-7,14,NA,TGTGCCAGCAGTTTAGCGGCCAGCTCCTACGAGCAGTACTTC,CASSLAASSYEQYF
TRBV5-1,TRBJ2-2,16,NA,TGCGCCAGCTCCGGGGGGACAAATCCGAACACCGGGGAGCTGTTTTTT,CASSGGTNPNTGELFF
TRBV25-1,TRBJ2-5,13,NA,TGTGCCAGCAGTGATTGGTCCCAAGAGACCCAGTACTTC,CASSDWSQETQYF
TRBV5-5,TRBJ2-3,15,NA,TGTGCCAGCAGCTTGGAAGGATACGCCTCAGATACGCAGTATTTT,CASSLEGYASDTQYF
TRBV28,TRBJ2-7,16,TRBD2,TGTGCCAGCAGTATTAGCGGGAGACCCGATCTATACGAGCAGTACTTC,CASSISGRPDLYEQYF
TRBV7-3,TRBJ2-3,18,TRBD2,TGTGCCAGCAGCCCGAAGGGTGGACTAGTTGGGGCCACAGATACGCAGTATTTT,CASSPKGGLVGATDTQYF
TRBV7-6,TRBJ2-5,14,NA,TGTGCCAGCAGCCCCCGGGACACCCAAGAGCCCCAGTACTTC,CASSPRDTQEPQYF
TRBV5-1,TRBJ2-1,14,NA,TGCGCCAGCTCCGCTGGAGTGTCCTCCAATGAGCAGTTCTTC,CASSAGVSSNEQFF
TRBV23-1,TRBJ2-7,18,TRBD2,TGCGCCAGCAGTCAATCCGCAGGACTAGCGGGAGTGGCCTACGAGCAGTACTTC,CASSQSAGLAGVAYEQYF